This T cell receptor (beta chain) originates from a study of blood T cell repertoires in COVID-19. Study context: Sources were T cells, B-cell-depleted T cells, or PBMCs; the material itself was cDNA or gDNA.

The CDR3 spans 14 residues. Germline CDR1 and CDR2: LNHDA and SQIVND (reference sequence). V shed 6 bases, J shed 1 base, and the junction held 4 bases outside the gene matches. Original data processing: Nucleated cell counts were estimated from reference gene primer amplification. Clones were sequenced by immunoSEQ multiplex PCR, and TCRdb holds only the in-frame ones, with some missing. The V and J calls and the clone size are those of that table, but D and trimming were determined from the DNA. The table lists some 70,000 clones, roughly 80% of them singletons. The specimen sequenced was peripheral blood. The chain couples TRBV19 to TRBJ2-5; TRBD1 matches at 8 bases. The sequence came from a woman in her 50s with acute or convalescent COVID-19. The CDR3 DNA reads TGTGCCAGTAGGGAAGACAGGGGCCAAGAGACCCAGTACTTC. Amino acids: CASREDRGQETQYF.